A selection of T cell receptor beta chains follows, all from one sample in a study of blood T cell repertoires in COVID-19. Sequencing was performed with immunoSEQ multiplex PCR; in TCRdb, only in-frame clones are kept and a portion is missing. The sample shows 270,000 or so clones, 85% to 90% of them seen only once. Sequencing used PBMCs or T cells enriched from blood (not recorded which). The receptors here all came from a woman aged 30 to 39 with acute COVID-19. Both conserved end residues are part of each CDR3. A D gene is named only where the DNA matches it firmly. Expanded clones get a size class; other rows say once, few or many, or leave the size out.

v_gene	j_gene	d_gene	abundance	CDR3nt	CDR3aa
TRBV7-8	TRBJ2-1	NA	NA	TGTGCCAGCAGCTTGAACATCAATGAGCAGTTCTTC	CASSLNINEQFF
TRBV12-3/TRBV12-4	TRBJ1-5	NA	NA	TGTGCCAGCAGGTTGGGAGCCCAGCCCCAGCATTTT	CASRLGAQPQHF
TRBV7-7	TRBJ2-1	TRBD2	NA	TGTGCCAGCAGCTTAATGGCGGGAGTAAACAATGAGCAGTTCTTC	CASSLMAGVNNEQFF
TRBV28	TRBJ1-1	NA	NA	TGTGCCAGCAGCCCCAGGAACACTGAAGCTTTCTTT	CASSPRNTEAFF
TRBV28	TRBJ2-7	NA	NA	TGTGCCAGCAGTCAGCGGACTAATTTCTGGGAGCAGTACTTC	CASSQRTNFWEQYF
TRBV28	TRBJ2-3	NA	once	TGTGCCAGCACGACAGAGATCACAGATACGCAGTATTTT	CASTTEITDTQYF
TRBV25-1	TRBJ2-1	NA	NA	TGTGCCAGCCACGGGGAGAAAGGATATGAGCAGTTCTTC	CASHGEKGYEQFF
TRBV5-8	TRBJ2-7	NA	once	TGTGCCAGCAGCTTGATGGACACAAAACACGAGCAGTACTTC	CASSLMDTKHEQYF
TRBV4-3	TRBJ2-7	NA	NA	TGCGCCAGCAGCCAAAACCCGGGTTTTCTCCACTACGAGCAGTACTTC	CASSQNPGFLHYEQYF
TRBV28	TRBJ2-3	NA	NA	TGTGCCAGCAGTTTAAGCTCACCGGGACACAGCACAGATACGCAGTATTTT	CASSLSSPGHSTDTQYF
TRBV7-7	TRBJ2-3	NA	NA	TGTGCCAGCAGCCCGGGAGAGCCCTGGGGTCCCACAGATACGCAGTATTTT	CASSPGEPWGPTDTQYF
TRBV15	TRBJ1-5	NA	NA	TGTGCCACCAGCAGAGATCAGAACGACAATCAGCCCCAGCATTTT	CATSRDQNDNQPQHF
TRBV4-1	TRBJ2-7	TRBD2	NA	TGCGCCAGCAGCCAAGAGATCGCTAGCGGGAGTCACGAGCAGTACTTC	CASSQEIASGSHEQYF